A single sample gave rise to the 15 T cell receptor beta chains below, sequenced in a study of CD8+CD57+ T cells in acquired aplastic anemia (dated by TCRdb to the late 2010s). The sequencer listed for this sample is Illumina HiSeq 2000. TCR beta VDJ combination and CDR3 sequence profiling used genomic DNA as the template. TCRdb redid the processing of the public reads, applying fastp at Q25 and MiXCR, and retained in-frame beta chains. Here each entry gathers all rows of one CDR3 protein and keeps the most common genes and DNA. The sample table shows approximately 190,000 distinct CDR3 sequences, and just under 50% are seen once. In total, the top ten clones hold about 9.5% of the sample. Patients chosen for sequencing had shown expansion of CD8+CD57+ cells by flow cytometry. The specimen was sorted CD4+, CD8+, or CD8+CD57+ T cells (not recorded which) from PBMCs. All receptors come from a human donor with aplastic anemia.

The chain links TRBV10-3 to TRBJ1-6, with D maybe TRBD1 (5 bases). Germline values: CDR1 ENHRY, CDR2 SYGVKD. This CDR3 region has 15 residues. V lost 1 base to trimming and J lost 7 bases, with 11 bases between them. The CDR3 DNA reads as TGTGCCATCAGTGAGTACGACAGTCTCAATTCACCCCTCCACTTT. This encodes CAISEYDSLNSPLHF.

V gene TRBV7-8 combines with J gene TRBJ1-1; TRBD1 aligns across 8 bases. The germline CDR1 and CDR2 sequences are SGHVS and FQNEAQ. This CDR3 region has 15 residues. V lost 4 bases, J lost 1 base, and 5 bases stayed unmatched. The CDR3: CASSSQGQANTEAFF. The CDR3 DNA reads as TGTGCCAGCAGCTCCCAGGGACAGGCGAACACTGAAGCTTTCTTT.

Comments on this clonotype: At one boundary the junction diverges from the germline segment, which might be a read error. The rearrangement links TRBV7-7 to TRBJ1-3; tentative D call: TRBD1 (6 bases). From germline, CDR1 is SSHAT and CDR2 FNYEAQ (reference sequence). This CDR3 is 13 amino acids long. CDR3 amino acids: CAGSLQGGNTIYF. The CDR3 coding sequence is TGTGCCGGCAGCTTGCAGGGGGGAAACACCATATATTTT.

The V call is TRBV12-3 or TRBV12-4, the J call TRBJ1-5, with a possible D match to TRBD1 (6 bases). The germline V and J ends were trimmed by 4 bases and 6 bases, with 13 bases remaining between them. The CDR3 is 14 amino acids. The chain's CDR3 is CASSSQGGGQPQHF. CDR3 sequence (DNA): TGTGCCAGCAGTTCACAGGGCGGCGGTCAGCCCCAGCATTTT.

Details on this clonotype: One end of the junction fails to match germline, which may point to a read error. CDR3 region: CASSLAAEVTGELFF. CDR3 nucleotides: TGTGCCAGCAGCTTAGCGGCGGAGGTCACCGGGGAGCTGTTCTTT. The chain has TRBV7-2 and TRBJ2-2, with D tentatively TRBD2 (5 bases). The CDR3 has 15 amino acids. Germline V gene data show CDR1 as SGHTA and CDR2 as FQGNSA. The variable domain in full, completed from reference TRBV7-2 and TRBJ2-2, reads GAGVSQSPSNKVTEKGKDVELRCDPISGHTALYWYRQSLGQGLEFLIYFQGNSAPDKSGLPSDRFSAERTGGSVSTLTIQRTQQEDSAVYLCASSLAAEVTGELFFGEGSRLTVL.

This clonotype was detected many times. Written as DNA, the CDR3 is TGTGCCGGTCAAATAGCTTTCTTT. This gives the protein CAGQIAFF. The chain links TRBV11-3 to TRBJ1-1; D not resolved. Germline V gene sequence: CDR1 SGHNT, CDR2 YENEEA. Trimming pared 11 bases from V and 10 bases from J, leaving 8 bases between. There are 8 residues in the CDR3.

This clonotype has only a few counts. This rearrangement joins TRBV3-1 to TRBJ2-3; D is unclear. The CDR3 is 14 amino acids. The V gene's germline CDR1 is LGHDT and CDR2 YNNKEL (reference sequence). V was cut by 4 bases and J by 6 bases, with 14 bases left in between. CDR3 in DNA: TGTGCCAGCAGCCTCCAGCCCCCGCCGGATACGCAGTATTTT. Encoded protein: CASSLQPPPDTQYF.

The sample holds many counts of this clonotype. The chain recombines TRBV19 with TRBJ1-5; maybe TRBD1 (6 bases). With 4 bases removed from V and 3 bases from J, the gap between germline ends came to 13 bases. The germline gives CDR1 LNHDA, CDR2 SQIVND (reference sequence). This CDR3 comprises 15 residues. The CDR3 bases are TGTGCCAGTAGTAGGGCGGGGGGCCCCAATCAGCCCCAGCATTTT. Translating gives CASSRAGGPNQPQHF.

This clonotype was seen repeatedly, ten times or more. This chain joins TRBV11-2 and TRBJ2-7; the D gene is possibly TRBD1 (7 bases). The germline V gene encodes CDR1 SGHAT and CDR2 FQNNGV. V lost 5 bases to trimming and J lost 6 bases, with 17 bases between them. CDR3 size: 14 residues. CDR3 residues: CASSVNPGGPEQYF. As DNA, the CDR3 is TGTGCCAGCAGCGTAAACCCAGGGGGGCCCGAGCAGTACTTC.

The chain combines TRBV5-1 with TRBJ2-1, with unresolved D. The CDR3 consists of 13 residues. The germline V gene has CDR1 SGHRS and CDR2 YFSETQ. V was trimmed by 4 bases and J by 4 bases, leaving 9 bases between them. The CDR3 region has the DNA TGCGCCAGCAGCCACGGACCTTACAATGAGCAGTTCTTC. Translation gives CASSHGPYNEQFF.

This clonotype was counted at least ten times. The chain has TRBV19 and TRBJ2-7; TRBD2 aligns across 10 bases. Germline values: CDR1 LNHDA, CDR2 SQIVND (reference sequence). V trimming: 2 bases; J trimming: 4 bases; junction bases outside the gene matches: 8. The CDR3 loop spans 16 amino acids. CDR3 nucleotide sequence: TGTGCCAGTAGTATATCGGCTAGCGGGAGTTGGTACGAGCAGTACTTC. Translated: CASSISASGSWYEQYF.

This clonotype was detected many times. The chain uses TRBV19 and TRBJ2-3, with D tentatively TRBD2 (5 bases). The CDR3 runs 18 residues. Between the trimmed V and J ends, which lost 0 bases and 2 bases, there was a span of 18 bases. Germline loops: CDR1 LNHDA, CDR2 SQIVND (reference sequence). CDR3 amino acids: CASSIDLWASPHTDTQYF. DNA of the CDR3: TGTGCCAGTAGTATAGATCTATGGGCTAGCCCACACACAGATACGCAGTATTTT.

This sequence joins TRBV19 and TRBJ2-2; TRBD1 matches at 8 bases. The CDR3 totals 15 residues. Germline CDR1 reads LNHDA; CDR2 reads SQIVND (reference sequence). With V trimmed by 0 bases and J by 11 bases, 8 bases remained unmatched. The CDR3 DNA reads TGTGCCAGTAGTATAGACAGGGGGCGCATCAGCGAGCTGTTTTTT. Amino acid sequence: CASSIDRGRISELFF. Full variable domain (outside the CDR3, taken from reference TRBV19 and TRBJ2-2): DGGITQSPKYLFRKEGQNVTLSCEQNLNHDAMYWYRQDPGQGLRLIYYSQIVNDFQKGDIAEGYSVSREKKESFPLTVTSAQKNPTAFYLCASSIDRGRISELFFGEGSRLTVL.

J is TRBJ2-7 and V is TRBV20-1; possibly TRBD2 for D (5 bases). The CDR3 has 13 residues. Trimming took 6 bases from V and 5 from J, leaving 17 bases between them. Germline V gives CDR1 DFQATT, CDR2 SNEGSKA (reference sequence). The CDR3 nucleotides read TGCAGTGCCCCGGACTCTCGGCGTGACGAGCAGTACTTC. This translates into CSAPDSRRDEQYF.

The V and J genes are TRBV24-1 and TRBJ2-5; D is uncertain. Germline V gene sequence: CDR1 KGHDR, CDR2 SFDVKD. V lost 5 bases and J lost 3, with 12 bases in between. The CDR3 length is 14 residues. CDR3 in amino acids: CATSAVGSEETQYF. CDR3 nucleotides: TGTGCCACCAGTGCGGTTGGCAGTGAAGAGACCCAGTACTTC.